Shown below are 3 T cell receptor beta chains from a single sample sequenced in a study of CD8+ T cells in alopecia areata. After isolation, RNA underwent reverse transcription to generate cDNA as the sequencing template. Data came from immunoSEQ multiplex PCR; TCRdb stores just in-frame clones and leaves some out. The repertoire has about 150,000 clones, 45% to 60% of them found once; the top ten carry about 15%. Treatment defined: oral pan-JAK inhibitor, 5-10 mg twice daily. Sequenced here: CD8+ T cells sorted from blood, sampled at week 4, from a patient treated with tofacitinib. The receptor set was obtained from a human donor with alopecia areata.

The J gene is TRBJ1-1, the V gene TRBV6-1; no definite D call. There are 11 residues in the CDR3. Trimming took 7 bases from V and 8 from J, leaving 11 bases between them. Germline V lookup: CDR1 MNHNS, CDR2 SASEGT. The CDR3 here is CASKEVSEAFF. CDR3 DNA: TGTGCCAGCAAAGAGGTTTCCGAAGCTTTCTTT.

This CDR3 reads CATSRTEGGELFF. The CDR3 DNA sequence: TGTGCCACCAGCAGAACCGAGGGCGGGGAGCTGTTTTTT. The chain links TRBV15 to TRBJ2-2; possibly TRBD2 for D (5 bases). V was trimmed by 2 bases and J by 7 bases, leaving 8 bases between them. The CDR3 consists of 13 residues. From germline, CDR1 is LNHNV and CDR2 YYDKDF (reference sequence).

The chain combines TRBV13 with TRBJ2-2; no clear D gene. V dropped 4 bases and J dropped 7 bases, with 13 bases sitting between them. Germline-derived CDR1 and CDR2 are PRHDT and FYEKMQ (reference sequence). The CDR3 loop spans 14 amino acids. The CDR3, as DNA: TGTGCCAGCAGCTCTTCGACGGCCGACGGGGAGCTGTTTTTT. It encodes CASSSSTADGELFF.